One sample yielded the 4 T cell receptor beta chains listed below, sequenced in a study of vaccination and CD4 T cells after COVID-19. Researchers used the Oncomine TCR Beta short-read assay to sequence DNA from cultured CD4+ T cells. TCRdb recomputed calls from the PCR reads with MiXCR, one row per CDR3 protein. The profile shows about 14,000 distinct CDR3 sequences, around 61% of them singletons. No antigen has been identified for these receptors. Treatment here: roughly ten-day PBMC culture with coronavirus spike peptide pools or control peptides (ViraFEST assay). Specimen: CD4+ T cells from blood, cultured in vitro. Receptor source: a human donor who had recovered from COVID-19.

This sequence joins TRBV2 and TRBJ1-1; maybe TRBD1 (5 bases). The V and J ends lost 3 bases and 11 bases respectively, with 13 bases between them. The germline CDR1 and CDR2 sequences are SNHLY and FYNNEI. The CDR3 covers 12 residues. CDR3: CASSEGEPQAFF. CDR3 sequence (DNA): TGTGCCAGCAGTGAGGGGGAACCCCAGGCTTTCTTT.

This clonotype was detected a few times. The J gene is TRBJ2-3, the V gene TRBV7-9; D is undetermined. The germline V and J ends were trimmed by 4 bases and 6 bases, with 14 bases remaining between them. Germline CDR1 reads SEHNR; CDR2 reads FQNEAQ (reference sequence). The CDR3 sequence is 14 residues long. The CDR3: CASSSSSGVDTQYF. CDR3 nucleotide sequence: TGTGCCAGCAGCTCCTCTAGTGGAGTGGATACGCAGTATTTT.

This clonotype was detected only a few times. The chain couples TRBV20-1 to TRBJ2-7, with 9 bases that match TRBD2. V shed 8 bases and J 7 bases; nucleotides not matched to a gene: 24. The V gene's germline CDR1 is DFQATT and CDR2 SNEGSKA (reference sequence). CDR3 size: 17 residues. The CDR3 protein is CSTRFRSSGRRSGEQYF. DNA of the CDR3: TGCAGTACGCGGTTTCGGAGTAGCGGGAGACGATCGGGAGAGCAGTACTTC.

This chain uses TRBV23-1 with TRBJ2-7; 8 positions match TRBD2. TRBV23-1 is an open reading frame whose function is uncertain. Trimming cost V 2 bases and J 5 bases; bases outside gene matches: 8. This CDR3 comprises 15 residues. The CDR3 reads CASSQPGLGVHEQYF. DNA of the CDR3: TGCGCCAGCAGTCAACCGGGACTAGGGGTCCACGAGCAGTACTTC.